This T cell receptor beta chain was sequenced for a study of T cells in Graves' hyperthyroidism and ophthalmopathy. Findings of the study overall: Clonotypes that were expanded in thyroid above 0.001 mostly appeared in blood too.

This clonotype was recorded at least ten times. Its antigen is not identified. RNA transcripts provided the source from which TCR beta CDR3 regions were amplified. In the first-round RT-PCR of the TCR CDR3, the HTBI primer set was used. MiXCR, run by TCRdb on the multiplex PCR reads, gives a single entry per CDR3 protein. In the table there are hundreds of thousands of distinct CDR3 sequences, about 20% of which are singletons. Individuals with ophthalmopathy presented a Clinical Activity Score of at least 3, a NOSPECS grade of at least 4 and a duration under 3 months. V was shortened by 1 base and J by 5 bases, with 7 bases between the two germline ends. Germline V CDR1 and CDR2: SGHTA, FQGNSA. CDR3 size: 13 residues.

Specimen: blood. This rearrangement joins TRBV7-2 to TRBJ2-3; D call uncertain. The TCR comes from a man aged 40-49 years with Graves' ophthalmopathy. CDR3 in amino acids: CASSLGSQDTQYF. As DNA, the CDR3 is TGTGCCAGCAGCTTAGGGAGTCAAGATACGCAGTATTTT.